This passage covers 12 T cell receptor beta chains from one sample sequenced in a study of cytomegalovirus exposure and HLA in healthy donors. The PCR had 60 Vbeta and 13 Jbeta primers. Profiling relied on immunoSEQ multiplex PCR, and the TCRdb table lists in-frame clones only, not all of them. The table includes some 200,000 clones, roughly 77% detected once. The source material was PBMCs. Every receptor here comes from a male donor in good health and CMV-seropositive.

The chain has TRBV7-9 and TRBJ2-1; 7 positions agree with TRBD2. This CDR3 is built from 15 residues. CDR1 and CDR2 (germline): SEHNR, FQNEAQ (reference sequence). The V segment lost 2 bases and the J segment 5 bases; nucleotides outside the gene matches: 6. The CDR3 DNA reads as TGTGCCAGCAGCTTACGACTAGCTAATAACAATGAGCAGTTCTTC. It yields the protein CASSLRLANNNEQFF. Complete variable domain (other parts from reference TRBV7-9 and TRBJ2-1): DTGVSQNPRHKITKRGQNVTFRCDPISEHNRLYWYRQTLGQGPEFLTYFQNEAQLEKSRLLSDRFSAERPKGSFSTLEIQRTEQGDSAMYLCASSLRLANNNEQFFGPGTRLTVL.

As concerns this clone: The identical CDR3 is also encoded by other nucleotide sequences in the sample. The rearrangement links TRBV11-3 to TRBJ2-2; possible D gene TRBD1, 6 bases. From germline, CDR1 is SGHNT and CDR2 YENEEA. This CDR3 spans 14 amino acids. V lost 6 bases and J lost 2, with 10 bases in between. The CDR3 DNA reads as TGTGCCAGCAGGAGGACAGCAAACACCGGGGAGCTGTTTTTT. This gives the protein CASRRTANTGELFF.

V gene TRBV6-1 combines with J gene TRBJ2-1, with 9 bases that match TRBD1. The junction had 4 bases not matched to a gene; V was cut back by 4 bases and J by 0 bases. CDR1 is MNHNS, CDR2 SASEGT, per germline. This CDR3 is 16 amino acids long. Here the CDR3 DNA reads TGTGCCAGCAGTGCAGGGACAGGGAGCTCCTACAATGAGCAGTTCTTC. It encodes CASSAGTGSSYNEQFF.

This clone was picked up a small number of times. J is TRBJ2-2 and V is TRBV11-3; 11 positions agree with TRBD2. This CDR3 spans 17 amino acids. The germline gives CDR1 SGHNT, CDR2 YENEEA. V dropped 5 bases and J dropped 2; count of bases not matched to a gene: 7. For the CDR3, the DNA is TGTGCCAGCAGCCCGCCGACTAGCGGGATTAACACCGGGGAGCTGTTTTTT. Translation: CASSPPTSGINTGELFF.

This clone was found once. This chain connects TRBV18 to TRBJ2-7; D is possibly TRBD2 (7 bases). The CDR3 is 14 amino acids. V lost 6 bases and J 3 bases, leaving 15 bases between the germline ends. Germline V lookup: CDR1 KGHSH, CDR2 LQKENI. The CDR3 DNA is TGTGCCAGCTCCCGGGGGGACACAGACTACGAGCAGTACTTC. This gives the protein CASSRGDTDYEQYF. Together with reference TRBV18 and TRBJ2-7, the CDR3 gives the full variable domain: NAGVMQNPRHLVRRRGQEARLRCSPMKGHSHVYWYRQLPEEGLKFMVYLQKENIIDESGMPKERFSAEFPKEGPSILRIQQVVRGDSAAYFCASSRGDTDYEQYFGPGTRLTVT.

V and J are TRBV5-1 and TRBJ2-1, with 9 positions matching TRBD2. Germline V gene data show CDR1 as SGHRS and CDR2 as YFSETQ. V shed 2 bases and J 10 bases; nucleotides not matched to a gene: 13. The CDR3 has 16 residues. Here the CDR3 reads CASSFRGDAGGEEQFF. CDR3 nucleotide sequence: TGCGCCAGCAGCTTTAGAGGTGATGCGGGAGGGGAAGAGCAGTTCTTC.

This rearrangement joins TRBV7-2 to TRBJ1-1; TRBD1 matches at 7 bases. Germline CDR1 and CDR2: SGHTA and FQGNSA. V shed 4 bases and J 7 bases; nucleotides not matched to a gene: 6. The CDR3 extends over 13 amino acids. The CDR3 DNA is TGTGCCAGCAGCTGGGGACAGAGTGGTGAAGCTTTCTTT. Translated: CASSWGQSGEAFF.

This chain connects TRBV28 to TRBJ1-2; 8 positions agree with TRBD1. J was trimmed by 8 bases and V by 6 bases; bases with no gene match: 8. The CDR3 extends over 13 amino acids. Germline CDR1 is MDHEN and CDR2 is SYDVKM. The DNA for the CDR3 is TGTGCCAGCAGCCCCGGACAGGGTGGCGGCTACACCTTC. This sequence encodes CASSPGQGGGYTF.

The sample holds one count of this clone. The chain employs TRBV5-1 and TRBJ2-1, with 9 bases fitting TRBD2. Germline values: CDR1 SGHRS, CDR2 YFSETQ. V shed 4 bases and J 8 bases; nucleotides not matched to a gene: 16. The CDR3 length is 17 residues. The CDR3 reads CASSPGAGGDLFDEQFF. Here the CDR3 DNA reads TGCGCCAGCAGCCCTGGAGCGGGAGGCGATTTATTCGATGAGCAGTTCTTC.

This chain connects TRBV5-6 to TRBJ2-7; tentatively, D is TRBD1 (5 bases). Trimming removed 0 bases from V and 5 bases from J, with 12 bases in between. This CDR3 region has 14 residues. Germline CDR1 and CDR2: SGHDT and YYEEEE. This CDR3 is CASSLEGVRHEQYF. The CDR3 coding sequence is TGTGCCAGCAGCTTGGAAGGGGTCAGGCACGAGCAGTACTTC.

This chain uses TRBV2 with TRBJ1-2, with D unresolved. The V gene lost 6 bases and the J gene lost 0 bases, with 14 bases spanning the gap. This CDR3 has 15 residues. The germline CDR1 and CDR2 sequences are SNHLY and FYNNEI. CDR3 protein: CASSPNGIANYGYTF. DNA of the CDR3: TGTGCCAGCAGCCCAAACGGTATAGCTAACTATGGCTACACCTTC. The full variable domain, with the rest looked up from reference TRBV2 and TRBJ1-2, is EPEVTQTPSHQVTQMGQEVILRCVPISNHLYFYWYRQILGQKVEFLVSFYNNEISEKSEIFDDQFSVERPDGSNFTLKIRSTKLEDSAMYFCASSPNGIANYGYTFGSGTRLTVV.

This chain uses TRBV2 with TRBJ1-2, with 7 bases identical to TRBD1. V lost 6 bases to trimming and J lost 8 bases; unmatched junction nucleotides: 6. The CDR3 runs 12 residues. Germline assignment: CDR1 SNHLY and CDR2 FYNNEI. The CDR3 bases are TGTGCCAGCAGCGACAGGGTCGGAGGCTACACCTTC. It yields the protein CASSDRVGGYTF.